This T cell receptor beta chain was recorded in a study of beta chain features in type 1 diabetes. Study results and limitations: Researchers report that Type 1 diabetes patients had moderately but significantly shorter TCRB CDR3s across all four CD4+ subsets.

About this clone itself: Its antigen remains unknown.

What was sequenced were expressed TCRB transcripts, since all of the isolated RNA had been reverse transcribed. The protocol was immunoSEQ multiplex PCR, while the TCRdb copy is restricted to in-frame clones and leaves out a portion. The sample includes 200,000 to 300,000 clones, approximately 15% seen only once; the top ten take 0.015% to 0.02%. Germline CDR1 reads GTSNPN; CDR2 reads SVGIG (reference sequence). Trimming took off 2 bases at V and 4 bases at J, with 12 bases between the two ends. The CDR3 spans 14 residues. This chain joins TRBV30 and TRBJ1-3, with D possibly matching TRBD1 (5 bases). The sequencing input was naive CD4+ T cells from blood. The origin of this receptor is a man aged 30 to 45 with type 1 diabetes. The CDR3 loop reads CAWSRMDTGNTIYF. The CDR3 region has the DNA TGTGCCTGGAGTCGTATGGACACCGGAAACACCATATATTTT. Complete variable domain (other parts from reference TRBV30 and TRBJ1-3): SQTIHQWPATLVQPVGSPLSLECTVEGTSNPNLYWYRQAAGRGLQLLFYSVGIGQISSEVPQNLSASRPQDRQFILSSKKLLLSDSGFYLCAWSRMDTGNTIYFGEGSWLTVV.